This record covers a single T cell receptor (beta chain). The sample belongs to a study of blood T cell repertoires in COVID-19. TCRdb's table, derived via immunoSEQ multiplex PCR, lists solely in-frame clones and lacks some. This table has 300,000 to 350,000 clones, 90% appearing once. The V segment lost 4 bases and the J segment 6 bases; nucleotides outside the gene matches: 14. The length of the CDR3 is 16 residues. Germline V gene lookup returns CDR1 MNHEY and CDR2 SVGEGT. This clonotype was obtained from a woman in her 30s who had been exposed to COVID-19. The chain employs TRBV6-2 or TRBV6-3 and TRBJ2-7; 8 bases line up with TRBD1. The sequenced sample consisted of PBMCs or T cells enriched from blood (not recorded which). CDR3 loop: CASSSIRTGGRGEQYF. Here the CDR3 DNA reads TGTGCCAGCAGTTCCATACGTACAGGGGGGCGCGGCGAGCAGTACTTC.